The entry below describes one TCR beta chain. Its matching antigen is unknown. With a J-beta primer mix and a sample-barcoded 5' primer, a second PCR ran about 7 to 12 cycles. Carrying 12 random nucleotides, a template-switch adaptor labeled each individual cDNA molecule. TCRdb re-derived calls from the 5' RACE reads in MiXCR, one entry per CDR3 protein. The table lists about a million distinct CDR3 sequences, around 54% of them singletons. These data belong to a study of blood T cells in healthy people across ages. Findings of the study overall: A roughly linear fall in TCR beta diversity per million T cells was seen with increasing age. Higher diversity, along with more naive CD4+ cells, distinguished long-lived donors from aged donors.

This CDR3 contains 13 residues. Germline loops: CDR1 SGHTA, CDR2 FQGNSA. V was pared by 4 bases and J by 9 bases, with 7 bases of the junction left unmatched. The sequenced material came from blood. The receptor was derived from a woman aged 55-70 years in good health. The V gene is TRBV7-2, the J gene TRBJ2-5, with 8 bases identical to TRBD1. The CDR3 DNA reads TGTGCCAGCAGCTCTTCAGGGGGCCCGGCCCAGTACTTC. Protein: CASSSSGGPAQYF.